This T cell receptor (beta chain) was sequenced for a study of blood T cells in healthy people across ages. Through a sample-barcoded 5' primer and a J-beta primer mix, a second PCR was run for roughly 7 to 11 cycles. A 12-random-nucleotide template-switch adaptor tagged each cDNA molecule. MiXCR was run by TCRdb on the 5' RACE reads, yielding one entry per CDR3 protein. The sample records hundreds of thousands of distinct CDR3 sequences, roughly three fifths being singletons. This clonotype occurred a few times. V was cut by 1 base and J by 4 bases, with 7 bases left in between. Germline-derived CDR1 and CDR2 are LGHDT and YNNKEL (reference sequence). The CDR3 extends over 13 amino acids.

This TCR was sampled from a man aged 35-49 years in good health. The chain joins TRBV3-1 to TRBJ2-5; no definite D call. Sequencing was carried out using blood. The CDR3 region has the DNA TGTGCCAGCAGCCAAGTGGTAGGAGAGACCCAGTACTTC. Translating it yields CASSQVVGETQYF.